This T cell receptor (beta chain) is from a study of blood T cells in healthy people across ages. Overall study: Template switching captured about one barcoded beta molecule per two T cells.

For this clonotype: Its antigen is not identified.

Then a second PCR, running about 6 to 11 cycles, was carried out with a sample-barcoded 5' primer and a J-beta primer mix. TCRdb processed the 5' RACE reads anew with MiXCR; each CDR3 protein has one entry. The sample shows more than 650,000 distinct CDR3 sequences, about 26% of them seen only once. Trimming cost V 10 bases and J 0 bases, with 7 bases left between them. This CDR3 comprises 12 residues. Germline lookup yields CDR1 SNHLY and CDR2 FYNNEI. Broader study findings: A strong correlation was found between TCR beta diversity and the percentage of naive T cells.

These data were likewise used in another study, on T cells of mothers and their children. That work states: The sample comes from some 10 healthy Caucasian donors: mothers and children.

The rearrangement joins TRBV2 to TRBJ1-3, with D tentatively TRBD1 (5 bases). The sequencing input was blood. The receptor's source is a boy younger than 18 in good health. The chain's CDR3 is CATTASGNTIYF. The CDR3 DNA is TGTGCCACGACAGCCTCTGGAAACACCATATATTTT. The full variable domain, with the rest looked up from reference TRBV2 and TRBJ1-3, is EPEVTQTPSHQVTQMGQEVILRCVPISNHLYFYWYRQILGQKVEFLVSFYNNEISEKSEIFDDQFSVERPDGSNFTLKIRSTKLEDSAMYFCATTASGNTIYFGEGSWLTVV.